This TCR beta chain derives from a study of blood T cells in healthy people across ages (dated by TCRdb to the mid-2010s). Background on the whole study: Template switching captured roughly one uniquely barcoded TCR beta cDNA molecule per two T cells in model experiments. To avoid experimental bias, donors of different ages were randomly spread across the sequencing lanes. The donors were split into four age groups: young (average roughly 15 years), middle-aged (over 35), aged (more than 55) and long-lived (approximately 80). Using the same blood draw, the study looked at two additional independent replicas of 1 million unique cDNA reads for two donors, one aged 18 to 30 and the other aged 80 or older. Using deep sequencing normalized with unique cDNA molecular identifiers, the study measured how TCR beta repertoire diversity changes with age.

Receptor libraries were prepared by 5' RACE. Sequenced on an Illumina HiSeq 2500. A second PCR of about 7 to 12 cycles was run with a J-beta primer mix and a sample-barcoded 5' primer. Each TCR beta cDNA molecule received a unique molecular identifier from a template-switch 5' adaptor carrying 12 random nucleotides. Each sample yielded at least 2.5 million CDR3-containing paired-end reads. All of the RNA was converted into first-strand cDNA using the Mint cDNA synthesis kit, with a TRBC-specific oligonucleotide serving as the primer. After uracil-DNA glycosylase treatment, a first 18-cycle PCR used universal primers M1SS and BC2_uni_R on all cDNA. As for the original processing: Each sample was normalized by randomly selecting 1 million high-quality reads, each carrying a distinct molecular identifier. Instead of being binned into consensus sequences, reads with shared molecular identifiers were discarded. MiTCR, set to a Q25 quality threshold and the strictest error-elimination algorithm, was used for CDR3 identification, clonotype clustering and error correction. Lower-bound total TCR beta diversity was estimated with a nonparametric unseen species model using Euler transformation. In-frame beta chains were kept once TCRdb had trimmed the public reads at Q25 with fastp and called clones with MiXCR. Merged by CDR3 protein, the rows form single entries marked with the most common genes and DNA. In this record, the V and J calls reflect TCRdb's handling and not the investigators' own analysis. This sample lists about a million distinct CDR3 sequences; under 40% were detected once. Roughly 13% of the sample lies in the top ten.

About this clonotype itself: Its antigen remains unidentified. No much larger clonotype is one base removed from it; base qualities were not supplied.

CDR1 and CDR2, per the germline V gene, are SGHTA and FQGNSA. Reading from cysteine to phenylalanine, the CDR3 counts 13 amino acids. The CDR3 DNA has 39 bases and is translated from base 1. The germline ends are 7 bases apart after V is trimmed by 1 base and J by 7 bases. Donors were a few dozen systemically healthy Caucasian individuals from Russia aged roughly 6 to 95 years. Each donor gave around 9 milliliters of peripheral blood, collected into EDTA-treated Vacutainer tubes. Ficoll-Paque density-gradient centrifugation was used to isolate PBMCs, with at least 6 million per sample. Trizol reagent was used to extract total RNA from PBMCs, with at least 5 micrograms per sample. For every donor, flow cytometry on a PBMC aliquot measured the percentage of naive CD45RAhigh/CD27high T cells. What the work shows at the level of the full study, not this receptor alone: Total diversity estimates from one million sequenced T cells were considered lower bounds and underestimates. The long-lived group showed more naive CD4+ T cells, fewer expanded clones and increased TCR diversity than the aged group, suggesting age selection. Because donor CMV infection status was unknown, age-related changes in expanded clonotypes were potentially confounded. There was a strong correlation between observed TCR beta diversity and the percentage of naive T cells measured by flow cytometry. Conclusive comparison of naive and antigen-experienced compartments was prevented by the profiling of bulk unsorted PBMCs. As age increased, observed TCR beta diversity per million T cells dropped in a roughly linear way, and a significant reduction was already evident by age approximately 40.

This sequence was found in a man aged 18 to 29 in good health. Input material: blood. The chain was built from TRBV7-2 and TRBJ2-2; the D gene cannot be named for sure. The CDR3 protein is CASSLVGVGELFF. The nucleotide sequence is given as TGTGCCAGCAGCTTAGTAGGTGTCGGGGAGCTGTTTTTT.